These 13 T cell receptor beta chains were sequenced from one sample in a study of OX40 agonist ivuxolimab in advanced cancers. Sequencing was performed with immunoSEQ multiplex PCR; in TCRdb, only in-frame clones are kept and a portion is missing. The sample holds almost 85,000 clones; 85% to 90% are singletons and the top ten take around 0.19%. The input for sequencing was CD4+ or CD8+ T cells sorted from blood, taken in a trial of the OX40 agonist ivuxolimab. Receptor source: an adult with an advanced solid tumor such as melanoma, head and neck, liver or kidney cancer.

This clone was observed a handful of times. The genes are TRBV5-6 and TRBJ2-7; D gene ambiguous. Trimming pared 1 base from V and 5 bases from J, leaving 7 bases between. The germline V gene encodes CDR1 SGHDT and CDR2 YYEEEE. The CDR3 sequence is 12 residues long. Here the CDR3 DNA reads TGTGCCAGCAGCTTGACAGTCCACGAGCAGTACTTC. Amino acid sequence: CASSLTVHEQYF.

The V and J genes are TRBV4-3 and TRBJ2-1; TRBD2 matches at 8 bases. After removal of 3 bases from V and 7 bases from J, the junction contained 11 bases not matched to a gene. Germline V gene lookup returns CDR1 LGHNA and CDR2 YSLEER. CDR3 length: 16 residues. The CDR3 reads CASSQRPGLGNNEQFF. CDR3 nucleotide sequence: TGCGCCAGCAGCCAGCGACCGGGACTAGGGAATAATGAGCAGTTCTTC.

This rearrangement joins TRBV19 to TRBJ2-3; the match to TRBD2 covers 9 bases. This CDR3 is 16 amino acids long. Germline-derived CDR1 and CDR2 are LNHDA and SQIVND (reference sequence). V dropped 6 bases and J dropped 1; count of bases not matched to a gene: 8. CDR3 bases: TGTGCCAGTAGCCGTGGGACTAGCCGAGGCACAGATACGCAGTATTTT. Translation gives CASSRGTSRGTDTQYF.

CDR3 bases: TGTGCCAGCCGGCCTAGCGGGAGGGTTCAGGAGCAGTTCTTC. Translating it yields CASRPSGRVQEQFF. J is TRBJ2-1 and V is TRBV6-5; 12 positions agree with TRBD2. With 8 bases clipped from V and 10 bases from J, the junction kept 9 bases outside the gene matches. Germline CDR1 is MNHEY and CDR2 is SVGAGI. This CDR3 has 14 amino acids.

V and J are TRBV6-4 and TRBJ2-6; D not resolved. CDR3 length: 14 residues. Germline CDR1 reads MRHNA; CDR2 reads SNTAGT. Trimming shortened V by 4 bases and J by 0 bases, and 4 bases separated the two germline ends. The CDR3 DNA reads as TGTGCCAGCAGTGGAAACTCTGGGGCCAACGTCCTGACTTTC. Protein sequence: CASSGNSGANVLTF.

The V call is TRBV5-4, the J call TRBJ2-3, with a possible D match to TRBD2 (5 bases). Germline values: CDR1 SGHNT, CDR2 YYREEE (reference sequence). The CDR3 length is 14 residues. V lost 5 bases and J lost 4, with 14 bases in between. CDR3 residues: CASRTYGGPDTQYF. CDR3 nucleotides: TGTGCCAGCAGGACGTATGGAGGACCAGATACGCAGTATTTT.

The chain employs TRBV9 and TRBJ1-3; TRBD1 agrees at 8 bases. Germline V lookup: CDR1 SGDLS, CDR2 YYNGEE. Unmatched junction bases numbered 8, after V lost 3 bases and J lost 3 bases. The CDR3 length is 16 residues. DNA for the CDR3: TGTGCCAGCAGCGCCTCAGGGGGCGCCGATGGAAACACCATATATTTT. Translating it yields CASSASGGADGNTIYF. The variable domain in full, with the rest retrieved from reference TRBV9 and TRBJ1-3, is DSGVTQTPKHLITATGQRVTLRCSPRSGDLSVYWYQQSLDQGLQFLIQYYNGEERAKGNILERFSAQQFPDLHSELNLSSLELGDSALYFCASSASGGADGNTIYFGEGSWLTVV.

In its sample, this clone was seen a few times. The chain is built from TRBV11-2 and TRBJ2-5; D is unresolved. Per germline, CDR1 SGHAT and CDR2 FQNNGV. This CDR3 is 16 amino acids long. Trimming left V 3 bases short and J 1 base short, with 15 bases between. CDR3 DNA: TGTGCCAGCAGCTTCAGATCTCGGCCAGCCCAAGAGACCCAGTACTTC. This gives the protein CASSFRSRPAQETQYF. Variable domain in full (rest from reference TRBV11-2 and TRBJ2-5): EAGVAQSPRYKIIEKRQSVAFWCNPISGHATLYWYQQILGQGPKLLIQFQNNGVVDDSQLPKDRFSAERLKGVDSTLKIQPAKLEDSAVYLCASSFRSRPAQETQYFGPGTRLLVL.

This rearrangement joins TRBV5-1 to TRBJ1-3, with D perhaps TRBD1 (5 bases). The CDR3 consists of 14 residues. V was clipped by 2 bases and J by 4 bases, with 10 bases between them. CDR1 SGHRS and CDR2 YFSETQ come from the germline V gene. CDR3 amino acids: CASSFSGTGNTIYF. In nucleotides, the CDR3 is TGCGCCAGCAGCTTTTCAGGGACCGGAAACACCATATATTTT.

As concerns this clone: The sample holds other DNA sequences that translate to the same CDR3. The V call is TRBV15, the J call TRBJ2-1; no reliable D call. Germline V lookup: CDR1 LNHNV, CDR2 YYDKDF (reference sequence). The CDR3 extends over 13 amino acids. Trimming stripped 0 bases from V and 7 bases from J, with 7 bases between. The CDR3 nucleotides are TGTGCCACCAGCAGAGATTCAGGAAATGAGCAGTTCTTC. Encoded protein: CATSRDSGNEQFF.

This clone was seen only once. This chain connects TRBV29-1 to TRBJ1-1; TRBD1 matches 7 bases. Germline V gives CDR1 SQVTM, CDR2 ANQGSEA. The CDR3 is 13 amino acids. Trimming took 7 bases from V and 1 from J; bases not matched to a gene: 6. The CDR3 sequence: CSAVGQTNTEAFF. The CDR3 DNA is TGCAGCGCTGTGGGACAGACGAACACTGAAGCTTTCTTT.

The chain links TRBV4-3 to TRBJ1-2; D not resolved. From germline, CDR1 is LGHNA and CDR2 YSLEER. Trimming pared 0 bases from V and 8 bases from J, leaving 13 bases between. The CDR3 is made up of 14 amino acids. This CDR3 reads CASSQERHYGGYTF. In DNA form, the CDR3 reads TGCGCCAGCAGCCAAGAACGACATTATGGAGGCTACACCTTC.

The CDR3 is CASKLGGLSTDTQYF. The DNA of the CDR3 is TGTGCCAGTAAACTAGGGGGGCTGAGCACAGATACGCAGTATTTT. The chain links TRBV19 to TRBJ2-3, with D perhaps given as TRBD1 or TRBD2 (6 bases each). The length of the CDR3 is 15 residues. Germline V gene data show CDR1 as LNHDA and CDR2 as SQIVND (reference sequence). The germline V and J ends were trimmed by 7 bases and 0 bases, with 14 bases remaining between them.